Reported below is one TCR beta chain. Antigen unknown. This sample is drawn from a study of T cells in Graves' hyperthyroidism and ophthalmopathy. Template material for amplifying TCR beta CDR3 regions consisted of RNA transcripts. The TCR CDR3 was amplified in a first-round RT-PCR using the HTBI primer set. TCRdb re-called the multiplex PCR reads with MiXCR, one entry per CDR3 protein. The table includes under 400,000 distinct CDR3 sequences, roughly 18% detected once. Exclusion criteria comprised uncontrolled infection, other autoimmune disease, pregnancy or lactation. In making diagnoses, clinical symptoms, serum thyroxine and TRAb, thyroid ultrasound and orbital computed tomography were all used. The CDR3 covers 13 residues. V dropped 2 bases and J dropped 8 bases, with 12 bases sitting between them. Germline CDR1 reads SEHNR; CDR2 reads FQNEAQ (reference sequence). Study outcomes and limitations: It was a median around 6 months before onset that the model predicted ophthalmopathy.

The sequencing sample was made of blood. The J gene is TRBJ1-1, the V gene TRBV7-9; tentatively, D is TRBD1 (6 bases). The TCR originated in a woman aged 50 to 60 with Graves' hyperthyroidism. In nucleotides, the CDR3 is TGTGCCAGCAGCTTAATGGGGGCTGCGGAAGCTTTCTTT. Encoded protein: CASSLMGAAEAFF.